The rows below give T cell receptor beta chains drawn from one sample of a study of T cells in localized non-small cell lung cancer. TCRdb's table, derived via immunoSEQ multiplex PCR, lists solely in-frame clones and lacks some. The sample gives around 78,000 clones, 80% of which show up once; 7.5% to 10% is in the top ten. The sample here was peripheral blood, taken before any cancer treatment. These receptors all stem from a female donor older than 55 with stage I lung adenocarcinoma. The CDR3 runs from the conserved cysteine through the conserved F or W. Each record gives: clone size, V gene, J gene, D gene, CDR3 DNA, CDR3 protein. D genes are given only for firm matches. Only part of the rows carry a size: once, few, many, or a class if the clone is expanded.

abundance: few
v_gene: TRBV28
j_gene: TRBJ1-1
d_gene: .
CDR3nt: TGTGCCAGCAGTCCATTTGAGACAGGACAAATGAACACTGAAGCTTTCTTT
CDR3aa: CASSPFETGQMNTEAFF

abundance: .
v_gene: TRBV29-1
j_gene: TRBJ2-5
d_gene: TRBD1
CDR3nt: TGCAGCGTTGGACAGGGGGCTAGTCAAGAGACCCAGTACTTC
CDR3aa: CSVGQGASQETQYF

abundance: .
v_gene: TRBV9
j_gene: TRBJ2-1
d_gene: .
CDR3nt: TGTGCCAGCAGCGTAGATTCAGGACTTTACAATGAGCAGTTCTTC
CDR3aa: CASSVDSGLYNEQFF

abundance: .
v_gene: TRBV29-1
j_gene: TRBJ1-2
d_gene: .
CDR3nt: TGCAGCGTTGAAGAACGAGGAACTAACTATGGCTACACCTTC
CDR3aa: CSVEERGTNYGYTF

abundance: .
v_gene: TRBV21-1
j_gene: TRBJ2-3
d_gene: .
CDR3nt: TGTGCCAGCAGCAAAGCGAGCTCAGCGGCCGGAGATACGCAGTATTTT
CDR3aa: CASSKASSAAGDTQYF

abundance: .
v_gene: TRBV11-3
j_gene: TRBJ2-7
d_gene: .
CDR3nt: TGTGCCAGCAGCCAGGGTAACGAGCAGTACTTC
CDR3aa: CASSQGNEQYF

abundance: .
v_gene: TRBV21-1
j_gene: TRBJ1-5
d_gene: .
CDR3nt: TGTGCCAGCAGCACCAACCTCGGGACAGGGGCTTATCAGCCCCAGCATTTT
CDR3aa: CASSTNLGTGAYQPQHF

abundance: few
v_gene: TRBV25-1
j_gene: TRBJ1-1
d_gene: .
CDR3nt: TGTGCCAGCAGTGAAGCAGGGGCCAGGAACACTGAAGCTTTCTTT
CDR3aa: CASSEAGARNTEAFF

abundance: once
v_gene: TRBV15
j_gene: TRBJ2-5
d_gene: .
CDR3nt: TGTGCCACCAGCAGAGATCGGGGACAAGAGACCCAGTACTTC
CDR3aa: CATSRDRGQETQYF

abundance: .
v_gene: TRBV11-2
j_gene: TRBJ1-1
d_gene: TRBD1
CDR3nt: TGTGCCAGCAGCCCACATCCCGGACAGGGGGGAAAGTCTTTCTTT
CDR3aa: CASSPHPGQGGKSFF

abundance: large
v_gene: TRBV6-5
j_gene: TRBJ1-2
d_gene: .
CDR3nt: TGTGCCAGCAGTTACGGGGGGTCGTATGGCTACACCTTC
CDR3aa: CASSYGGSYGYTF

abundance: .
v_gene: TRBV28
j_gene: TRBJ2-3
d_gene: .
CDR3nt: TGTGCCAGCAGTTCAGATATAGCTGGAGGCGCAGATACGCAGTATTTT
CDR3aa: CASSSDIAGGADTQYF

abundance: .
v_gene: TRBV30
j_gene: TRBJ1-1
d_gene: .
CDR3nt: TGTGCCTGGAGTGTACCTCAGGCAGGGATGAACACTGAAGCTTTCTTT
CDR3aa: CAWSVPQAGMNTEAFF

abundance: .
v_gene: TRBV19
j_gene: TRBJ2-7
d_gene: .
CDR3nt: TGTGCCAGTAGTTCCCTCGGTTACTACGAGCAGTACTTC
CDR3aa: CASSSLGYYEQYF

abundance: .
v_gene: TRBV11-2
j_gene: TRBJ2-3
d_gene: .
CDR3nt: TGTGCCAGCAGCTTAGGGGCTATCAGCACAGATACGCAGTATTTT
CDR3aa: CASSLGAISTDTQYF

abundance: .
v_gene: TRBV6-6
j_gene: TRBJ1-1
d_gene: .
CDR3nt: TGTGCCAGCAGTTACTCCGGCGGTATGAACACTGAAGCTTTCTTT
CDR3aa: CASSYSGGMNTEAFF

abundance: .
v_gene: TRBV5-1
j_gene: TRBJ2-5
d_gene: TRBD1
CDR3nt: TGCGCCAGCAGCCTAGGACAGGGATCCGGGGAGACCCAGTACTTC
CDR3aa: CASSLGQGSGETQYF

abundance: .
v_gene: TRBV20-1
j_gene: TRBJ1-2
d_gene: .
CDR3nt: TGCAGTGCTATATACAGAGATAGCTACACCTTC
CDR3aa: CSAIYRDSYTF

abundance: many
v_gene: TRBV5-6
j_gene: TRBJ2-7
d_gene: TRBD1
CDR3nt: TGTGCCAGCAGCCCAAGGACAGGGAACGACGAGCAGTACTTC
CDR3aa: CASSPRTGNDEQYF

abundance: .
v_gene: TRBV19
j_gene: TRBJ1-1
d_gene: .
CDR3nt: TGTGCCAGTAGTATAGAAGGGATCAACACTGAAGCTTTCTTT
CDR3aa: CASSIEGINTEAFF

abundance: .
v_gene: TRBV4-2
j_gene: TRBJ1-2
d_gene: TRBD1
CDR3nt: TGTGCCAGCAGCCATGAGGCCCGGGACAGGCCTCTGGGGGGCTACACCTTC
CDR3aa: CASSHEARDRPLGGYTF

abundance: few
v_gene: TRBV6-5
j_gene: TRBJ1-4
d_gene: .
CDR3nt: TGTGCCAGCAGTTACTCGGCCGGCGATGAAAAACTGTTTTTT
CDR3aa: CASSYSAGDEKLFF

abundance: .
v_gene: TRBV7-2
j_gene: TRBJ2-7
d_gene: .
CDR3nt: TGTGCCAGCAGCTTAGAAGTCTGGCTAGCGTACGAGCAGTACTTC
CDR3aa: CASSLEVWLAYEQYF

abundance: .
v_gene: TRBV19
j_gene: TRBJ2-7
d_gene: TRBD1
CDR3nt: TGTGCCAGTAGTTGGATGACCGGGACAGGGCCCCACGAGCAGTACTTC
CDR3aa: CASSWMTGTGPHEQYF

abundance: .
v_gene: TRBV19
j_gene: TRBJ2-4
d_gene: .
CDR3nt: TGTGCCAGTAGACGGGCAGGGGAGGACATTCAGTACTTC
CDR3aa: CASRRAGEDIQYF

abundance: once
v_gene: TRBV19
j_gene: TRBJ1-2
d_gene: .
CDR3nt: TGTGCCAGTAGTATAGTTTCCCTGAGCGGCTACACCTTC
CDR3aa: CASSIVSLSGYTF

abundance: .
v_gene: TRBV18
j_gene: TRBJ1-5
d_gene: .
CDR3nt: TGTGCCAGCTCACCACCGGGAGCGGGAATGGGCAATCAGCCCCAGCATTTT
CDR3aa: CASSPPGAGMGNQPQHF

abundance: once
v_gene: TRBV30
j_gene: TRBJ2-3
d_gene: TRBD2
CDR3nt: TGTGCCTGGAGGGCGGGGGGCACAGATACGCAGTATTTT
CDR3aa: CAWRAGGTDTQYF

abundance: .
v_gene: TRBV15
j_gene: TRBJ2-2
d_gene: TRBD1
CDR3nt: TGTGCCACCAGCGGGCAGGGGGCGCGGACCGGGGAGCTGTTTTTT
CDR3aa: CATSGQGARTGELFF

abundance: .
v_gene: TRBV19
j_gene: TRBJ1-2
d_gene: TRBD1
CDR3nt: TGTGCCAGTAGTATATCAACAGGGGGCTTTAACTATGGCTACACCTTC
CDR3aa: CASSISTGGFNYGYTF

abundance: .
v_gene: TRBV19
j_gene: TRBJ2-5
d_gene: TRBD2
CDR3nt: TGTGCCAGTAGTATAGGAGTAGCGGGGCAAGAGACCCAGTACTTC
CDR3aa: CASSIGVAGQETQYF

abundance: .
v_gene: TRBV29-1
j_gene: TRBJ1-4
d_gene: .
CDR3nt: TGCAGCGTTGCCTTGCCTGCAACTAATGAAAAACTGTTTTTT
CDR3aa: CSVALPATNEKLFF

abundance: once
v_gene: TRBV6-6
j_gene: TRBJ2-7
d_gene: TRBD1
CDR3nt: TGTGCCAGCAGTTCCGGGACAGGTTACGAGCAGTACTTC
CDR3aa: CASSSGTGYEQYF

abundance: .
v_gene: TRBV5-1
j_gene: TRBJ1-2
d_gene: TRBD1
CDR3nt: TGCGCCAGCAGCCCTCACGGACAGGGAGTCCCTAACTATGGCTACACCTTC
CDR3aa: CASSPHGQGVPNYGYTF

abundance: .
v_gene: TRBV12-5
j_gene: TRBJ2-2
d_gene: .
CDR3nt: TGTGCTAGTGGTTTGCAGCATGCAACGAACACCGGGGAGCTGTTTTTT
CDR3aa: CASGLQHATNTGELFF

abundance: .
v_gene: TRBV6-6
j_gene: TRBJ2-7
d_gene: .
CDR3nt: TGTGCCAGCCGTTCGGGACCCAACTCCTACGAGCAGTACTTC
CDR3aa: CASRSGPNSYEQYF

abundance: few
v_gene: TRBV28
j_gene: TRBJ1-2
d_gene: .
CDR3nt: TGTGCCAGCAGTTTAGGGGCAGGGTTGGATGGCTACACCTTC
CDR3aa: CASSLGAGLDGYTF

abundance: .
v_gene: TRBV6-6
j_gene: TRBJ2-2
d_gene: .
CDR3nt: TGTGCCAGCAGTTACTCGGGCCCCGGGGAGCTGTTTTTT
CDR3aa: CASSYSGPGELFF

abundance: .
v_gene: TRBV7-6
j_gene: TRBJ2-7
d_gene: TRBD2
CDR3nt: TGCGCCAGCAGCCCGCTAGCGGGGGCAAGGGAGGGGGAGCAGTACTTC
CDR3aa: CASSPLAGAREGEQYF

abundance: .
v_gene: TRBV9
j_gene: TRBJ1-2
d_gene: .
CDR3nt: TGTGCCAGCAGCGTAGGGGAAGGGTACCGTGGCTACACCTTC
CDR3aa: CASSVGEGYRGYTF

abundance: .
v_gene: TRBV6-5
j_gene: TRBJ2-7
d_gene: TRBD1
CDR3nt: TGTGCCAGCACCATGACCGGGACAGGGCGATACGAGCAGTACTTC
CDR3aa: CASTMTGTGRYEQYF

abundance: .
v_gene: TRBV5-6
j_gene: TRBJ2-5
d_gene: TRBD1
CDR3nt: TGTGCCAGCATCCTTAGACAGGGGACCCCAGGGACCCAGTACTTC
CDR3aa: CASILRQGTPGTQYF

abundance: .
v_gene: TRBV6-1
j_gene: TRBJ2-1
d_gene: TRBD1
CDR3nt: TGTGCCAGCAGTGGCAGGGGGCGGTACAATGAGCAGTTCTTC
CDR3aa: CASSGRGRYNEQFF

abundance: .
v_gene: TRBV19
j_gene: TRBJ1-1
d_gene: TRBD1
CDR3nt: TGTGCCAGTAAACGGGGTATAGCATCAGGGGGCTCCGCTTTAGGTACCATTGAAGCTTTCTTT
CDR3aa: CASKRGIASGGSALGTIEAFF

abundance: .
v_gene: TRBV9
j_gene: TRBJ2-3
d_gene: .
CDR3nt: TGTGCCAGCAGCGCCCCTAGGGGGAGCACAGATACGCAGTATTTT
CDR3aa: CASSAPRGSTDTQYF

abundance: .
v_gene: TRBV5-6
j_gene: TRBJ1-2
d_gene: .
CDR3nt: TGTGCCAGCAGCTTGGTCACAGGAGACGGCTACACCTTC
CDR3aa: CASSLVTGDGYTF

abundance: .
v_gene: TRBV30
j_gene: TRBJ2-7
d_gene: .
CDR3nt: TGTGCCTGGAGTGTGTCGAGGAGCTCCTACGAGCAGTACTTC
CDR3aa: CAWSVSRSSYEQYF

abundance: few
v_gene: TRBV19
j_gene: TRBJ1-3
d_gene: .
CDR3nt: TGTGCCAGTAGCCCCCGTTCGGGCACCATATATTTT
CDR3aa: CASSPRSGTIYF

abundance: .
v_gene: TRBV19
j_gene: TRBJ1-4
d_gene: TRBD1
CDR3nt: TGTGCCAGTAGTGTCGGGACAGGGGACGAAAAACTGTTTTTT
CDR3aa: CASSVGTGDEKLFF

abundance: .
v_gene: TRBV4-2
j_gene: TRBJ2-1
d_gene: TRBD2
CDR3nt: TGTGCCAGCAGCCAAGTCCGGGGACTAGCGGCAAGGGGGCAGTTCTTC
CDR3aa: CASSQVRGLAARGQFF

abundance: .
v_gene: TRBV9
j_gene: TRBJ2-2
d_gene: TRBD2
CDR3nt: TGTGCCAGCAGCGTAGGACTAGCGGGAGGACCTACCGGGGAGCTGTTTTTT
CDR3aa: CASSVGLAGGPTGELFF

abundance: .
v_gene: TRBV9
j_gene: TRBJ2-3
d_gene: TRBD1
CDR3nt: TGTGCCAGCAGCAAAGGGACAGGCAACACAGATACGCAGTATTTT
CDR3aa: CASSKGTGNTDTQYF